The rows below give T cell receptor beta chains drawn from one sample of a study of cytomegalovirus exposure and HLA in healthy donors. Assay: immunoSEQ multiplex PCR; the TCRdb copy retains only in-frame clones and omits some. The sample contains about 130,000 clones, 80% of which appear only once. Input material: PBMCs. The origin of the receptors is a man aged 30 to 45 in good health and CMV-seropositive. Both conserved end residues are part of each CDR3. Each record gives: J gene, clone size, D gene, V gene, CDR3 DNA, CDR3 protein. The D gene is left open where the match is weak. Clone size, where shown, is once, few, many, or a class for clones that have expanded.

TRBJ1-1,NA,TRBD1,TRBV28,TGTGCCAGCAGTAAAGGACAGGGGACAGACGAAGCTTTCTTT,CASSKGQGTDEAFF
TRBJ1-1,NA,NA,TRBV6-5,TGTGCCAGCAGTTACTCGCAGGAAGAAGAAGCTTTCTTT,CASSYSQEEEAFF
TRBJ2-7,NA,NA,TRBV5-1,TGCGCCAGCAGCTTGAGGGACACCTCCTACGAGCAGTACTTC,CASSLRDTSYEQYF
TRBJ1-1,once,NA,TRBV6-5,TGTGCCAGCAGTGCCACAGGGATGAACACTGAAGCTTTCTTT,CASSATGMNTEAFF
TRBJ1-1,NA,TRBD1,TRBV5-5,TGTGCCAGCAGCTTGGCCGGGACAGGCACTGAAGCTTTCTTT,CASSLAGTGTEAFF
TRBJ2-3,few,NA,TRBV9,TGTGCCAGCAGTCAGGGGTTTTTGGATACGCAGTATTTT,CASSQGFLDTQYF
TRBJ2-1,NA,TRBD2,TRBV7-9,TGTGCCAGCAGCCAGGGACTAGCGGGAGACAATGAGCAGTTCTTC,CASSQGLAGDNEQFF
TRBJ2-5,NA,TRBD2,TRBV5-1,TGCGCCAGCAGCTTTTCGGGCGGGGGACGCGTGGAGACCCAGTACTTC,CASSFSGGGRVETQYF
TRBJ1-2,NA,TRBD1,TRBV29-1,TGCAGCGTCCCCAGGACAGGCTCTAACTATGGCTACTATGGCTACACCTTC,CSVPRTGSNYGYYGYTF
TRBJ2-3,NA,TRBD1,TRBV30,TGTGCCTGGAAAGGGGGCGCAGATACGCAGTATTTT,CAWKGGADTQYF
TRBJ2-1,NA,TRBD1,TRBV19,TGTGCCAGTAGTATTCACTCACAGGGGCAACCATACAATGAGCAGTTCTTC,CASSIHSQGQPYNEQFF
TRBJ2-5,NA,TRBD2,TRBV11-3,TGTGCCAGCAGCCCACGCGGGGGGGCGGTGGAGACCCAGTACTTC,CASSPRGGAVETQYF
TRBJ1-2,NA,TRBD1,TRBV5-1,TGCGCCAGCCGTGGGACAGTGGATGGCTACACCTTC,CASRGTVDGYTF
TRBJ2-7,NA,NA,TRBV27,TGTGCCAGCGGCAGGTACGAGCAGTACTTC,CASGRYEQYF
TRBJ2-1,NA,NA,TRBV27,TGTGCCAGCTCCTTTAGGGGGAGCTCCTACAATGAGCAGTTCTTC,CASSFRGSSYNEQFF
TRBJ2-2,NA,NA,TRBV9,TGTGCCAGCAGCCAACGGATGGGGGCGTCGCGCACCGGGGAGCTGTTTTTT,CASSQRMGASRTGELFF
TRBJ2-5,NA,TRBD2,TRBV5-6,TGTGCCAGCAGCTTGGTCGCGGGGGGTTGGGAGACCCAGTACTTC,CASSLVAGGWETQYF
TRBJ1-5,NA,TRBD1,TRBV5-1,TGCGCCAGCAGCTTGGGTGGGACAGGAGATCAGCCCCAGCATTTT,CASSLGGTGDQPQHF
TRBJ2-3,NA,TRBD2,TRBV4-1,TGCGCCAGCAGCCGAGGAGCGGGGGGTAGCACAGATACGCAGTATTTT,CASSRGAGGSTDTQYF
TRBJ2-7,NA,TRBD1,TRBV7-9,TGTGCCAGCAGCCCCTCCGGGACAGGCCGCTACGAGCAGTACTTC,CASSPSGTGRYEQYF
TRBJ2-3,NA,NA,TRBV30,TGTGCCTGGAGTGTCGGGTCTAGCACAGATACGCAGTATTTT,CAWSVGSSTDTQYF
TRBJ2-7,NA,NA,TRBV4-1,TGCGCCAGCAGCCATACTATCGGGAGCGAGCAGTACTTC,CASSHTIGSEQYF
TRBJ2-2,few,NA,TRBV29-1,TGCAGCGTTGTACAGGGCACCGGGGAGCTGTTTTTT,CSVVQGTGELFF
TRBJ1-5,NA,NA,TRBV2,TGTGCCAGCAGTACCATGACAGGATTTGAGAAGTTT,CASSTMTGFEKF
TRBJ2-1,NA,NA,TRBV5-1,TGCGCCAGCAGCTCCGGGACCTACAATGAGCAGTTCTTC,CASSSGTYNEQFF
TRBJ2-7,NA,TRBD2,TRBV7-2,TGTGCCAGCAGCTCAGACGGACTAGCGGGGGCCTACGAGCAGTACTTC,CASSSDGLAGAYEQYF
TRBJ2-3,NA,NA,TRBV5-1,TGCGCCAGCAGCTATGGGGCCCCTCAAGATACGCAGTATTTT,CASSYGAPQDTQYF
TRBJ2-5,few,NA,TRBV6-5,TGTGCCAGCAGTTACGGACAGTTTGGGGAGACCCAGTACTTC,CASSYGQFGETQYF
TRBJ1-5,few,NA,TRBV28,TGTGCCAGCAGCTTTCCAGGGTACGGTCAGCCCCAGCATTTT,CASSFPGYGQPQHF
TRBJ2-7,NA,NA,TRBV18,TGTGCCAGCTCACCAGGGTGGGGGCACTCCTACGAGCAGTACTTC,CASSPGWGHSYEQYF
TRBJ2-1,NA,TRBD2,TRBV4-2,TGTGCCAGCAGCCAAGATCCGGCGGGGGGGCACAATGAGCAGTTCTTC,CASSQDPAGGHNEQFF
TRBJ1-2,NA,NA,TRBV10-1,TGCGCCAGCAGTGAGAACAGAGACTATGGCTACACCTTC,CASSENRDYGYTF
TRBJ2-1,NA,NA,TRBV2,TGTGCCAGCAGTCGACTTCCCCGAGCGGGTGAGCAGTTCTTC,CASSRLPRAGEQFF
TRBJ2-7,NA,TRBD1,TRBV27,TGTGCCAGTAGACAGGGGGGCCACGAGCAGTACTTC,CASRQGGHEQYF
TRBJ2-1,NA,TRBD2,TRBV9,TGTGCCAGCAGCTTAGGGCTAGCGGGGGTGGATGAGCAGTTCTTC,CASSLGLAGVDEQFF
TRBJ2-5,NA,TRBD2,TRBV6-5,TGTGCCAGCAGCTTCTCGCGGGGGGGCCAAGAGACCCAGTACTTC,CASSFSRGGQETQYF
TRBJ1-2,NA,NA,TRBV6-5,TGTGCCAGCAGTTACTCGCAGGGACAAGGCTACACCTTC,CASSYSQGQGYTF
TRBJ1-2,few,NA,TRBV9,TGTGCCAGCAGCGAGGGGACACACAGAGGGGTTGGCTACACCTTC,CASSEGTHRGVGYTF
TRBJ2-5,NA,TRBD1,TRBV12-5,TGTGCTAGTGGAACAGGGGGCCCCCTCCAAGAGACCCAGTACTTC,CASGTGGPLQETQYF
TRBJ2-3,NA,TRBD2,TRBV5-6,TGTGCCAGCAGCCCACGACTAGCGGGAGCTCGGATAAGCACAGATACGCAGTATTTT,CASSPRLAGARISTDTQYF
TRBJ1-2,NA,TRBD1,TRBV30,TGTGCCTGGAGTATAGGACAGGGTCGCGGCTACACCTTC,CAWSIGQGRGYTF
TRBJ1-4,NA,TRBD1,TRBV5-4,TGTGCCAGCAGCTTGGACAGGGGGGATGAAAAACTGTTTTTT,CASSLDRGDEKLFF
TRBJ2-5,NA,NA,TRBV7-9,TGTGCCAGCAGCTTTGGGGGGACGGAGCACTTC,CASSFGGTEHF
TRBJ1-1,NA,NA,TRBV7-2,TGTGCCAGCAGCCAAGTGCGGAACACTGAAGCTTTCTTT,CASSQVRNTEAFF
TRBJ2-7,NA,TRBD2,TRBV5-1,TGCGCCAGCAGCTTGGAAGGTAGCGGGGGGCTGAACGAGCAGTACTTC,CASSLEGSGGLNEQYF